The present entry profiles one TCR beta chain with its context. Its antigen is not known. TCRdb keeps only in-frame clones here, not all; method: immunoSEQ multiplex PCR. The data show roughly 55,000 clones, 89% seen once. This sample stems from a study of T cell responses to AZD1222 COVID-19 vaccine. Study results and caveats: Females made up more of the donors, who were largely white British, and clonal diversity may have come out too low.

The junction had 8 bases not matched to a gene; V was cut back by 6 bases and J by 8 bases. CDR3 length equals 14 residues. Germline CDR1 WSHSY, CDR2 SAAADI. This clonotype originated in an adult in good health. The sample consisted of peripheral blood, taken on day 0 of AZD1222 vaccination. The chain employs TRBV10-2 and TRBJ1-2; 11 bases are shared with TRBD1. CDR3 sequence: CASSPGQGARGYTF. In DNA, the CDR3 is TGCGCCAGCAGCCCCGGACAGGGGGCTAGAGGCTACACCTTC.